A selection of T cell receptor beta chains follows, all from one sample in a study of blood T cell repertoires in COVID-19. The repertoire was sequenced with immunoSEQ multiplex PCR; TCRdb's copy has only in-frame clones and lacks some. The table lists around 120,000 clones, around 87% of them singletons. Sequenced sample: peripheral blood. Receptors originate from a woman aged 70-85 years with acute or convalescent COVID-19. Both conserved end residues are part of each CDR3. Each record gives: D gene, J gene, clone size, CDR3 length, V gene, CDR3 DNA, CDR3 protein. The D gene is left open where the match is weak. Clone size is not always given. Where it is, it says once, few, many or a class for expanded clones.

D: NA; J: TRBJ1-1; size: NA; length: 18; V: TRBV4-1; DNA: TGCGCCAGCAGCCAAGTTGGTATCTCGGGGGGGTTGAACACTGAAGCTTTCTTT; CDR3: CASSQVGISGGLNTEAFF
D: NA; J: TRBJ2-1; size: NA; length: 21; V: TRBV12-1; DNA: TGTGCCAGCAGCTTTGGAGGTGTCCGGACTAGCGGGGGGGCCCGGCTGGGTGAGCAGTTCTTC; CDR3: CASSFGGVRTSGGARLGEQFF
D: TRBD1; J: TRBJ1-2; size: NA; length: 14; V: TRBV2; DNA: TGTGCCAGCAAATGGACAGGGGAGGGCTATGGCTACACCTTC; CDR3: CASKWTGEGYGYTF
D: NA; J: TRBJ1-4; size: NA; length: 17; V: TRBV4-2; DNA: TGTGCCAGCAGCCAAGAAGCCCACCGCGCAACTAATGAAAAACTGTTTTTT; CDR3: CASSQEAHRATNEKLFF
D: TRBD2; J: TRBJ2-7; size: NA; length: 16; V: TRBV28; DNA: TGTGCCAGCAGCTCCCCATCTAGCGGGGGGACCTACGAGCAGTACTTC; CDR3: CASSSPSSGGTYEQYF
D: NA; J: TRBJ1-5; size: few; length: 13; V: TRBV6-5; DNA: TGTGCCAGCGGAGGGGCCGGGAATCAGCCCCAGCATTTT; CDR3: CASGGAGNQPQHF
D: TRBD1; J: TRBJ1-1; size: NA; length: 15; V: TRBV6-5; DNA: TGTGCCAGCAGTCCGCTACAGGGGGCGCAAACTGAAGCTTTCTTT; CDR3: CASSPLQGAQTEAFF
D: TRBD2; J: TRBJ2-2; size: few; length: 17; V: TRBV9; DNA: TGTGCCAGCAGCGTAGTGAGCGGGGGGGATACCGCCGGGGAGCTGTTTTTT; CDR3: CASSVVSGGDTAGELFF
D: TRBD2; J: TRBJ2-7; size: NA; length: 17; V: TRBV11-3; DNA: TGTGCCAGCAGCCCACCGATCTACGGGGGGAATGTCTACGAGCAGTACTTC; CDR3: CASSPPIYGGNVYEQYF
D: NA; J: TRBJ1-4; size: NA; length: 13; V: TRBV21-1; DNA: TGTGCCAGCACCCCCAACGCGGGTGAAAAACTGTTTTTT; CDR3: CASTPNAGEKLFF
D: TRBD2; J: TRBJ2-7; size: NA; length: 15; V: TRBV28; DNA: TGTGCCAGCAGTTCCTCAGGGACTAGCCCCTACGAGCAGTACTTC; CDR3: CASSSSGTSPYEQYF